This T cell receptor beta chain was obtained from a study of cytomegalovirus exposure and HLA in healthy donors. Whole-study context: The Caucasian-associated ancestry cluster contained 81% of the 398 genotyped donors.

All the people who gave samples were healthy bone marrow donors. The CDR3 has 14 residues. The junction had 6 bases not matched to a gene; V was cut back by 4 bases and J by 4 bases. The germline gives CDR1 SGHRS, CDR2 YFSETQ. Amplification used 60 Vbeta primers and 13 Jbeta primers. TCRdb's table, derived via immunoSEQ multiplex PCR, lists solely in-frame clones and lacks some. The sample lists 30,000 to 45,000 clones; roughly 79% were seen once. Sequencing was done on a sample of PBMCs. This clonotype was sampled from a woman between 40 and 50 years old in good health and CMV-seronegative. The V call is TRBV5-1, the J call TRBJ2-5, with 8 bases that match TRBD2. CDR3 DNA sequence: TGCGCCAGCAGCCCCGGGGGGGCCAGAGAGACCCAGTACTTC. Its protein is CASSPGGARETQYF.